These 25 T cell receptor beta chains share one sample of origin, sequenced in a study of cytomegalovirus exposure and HLA in healthy donors (dated by TCRdb to 2016 to 2017). The protocol used for the library was the immunoSEQ multiplex PCR assay. A mixture of 60 forward primers for TCR Vbeta segments and 13 reverse primers for TCR Jbeta segments was used in the multiplex PCR. TCRdb mirrors the immuneACCESS table, restricted to in-frame sequences. Some clones are absent from its copies; in checked studies, under half trace to an unresolved V gene, and the reason for the others is unknown. The table kept for this sample lists 130,000 to 150,000 clones. Around 1.5% of the sample goes to the ten largest clones. Sequencing input: PBMCs. The origin of the receptors is a woman between 50 and 59 years old in good health and CMV-seronegative.

The CDR3 DNA follows: TGTGCCAGCAGCCAAGCGTCTACCGGGGAGCTGTTTTTT. It is translated as CASSQASTGELFF. The gene calls are TRBV14 and TRBJ2-2; D gene unclear. V shed 1 base and J shed 5 bases, with 5 bases lying between them. The CDR3 is made up of 13 amino acids. From germline, CDR1 is SGHDN and CDR2 FVKESK.

This chain uses TRBV4-1 with TRBJ1-2, with 8 bases matching TRBD1. Germline V gene sequence: CDR1 MGHRA, CDR2 YSYEKL. Unmatched junction bases numbered 5, after V lost 1 base and J lost 4 bases. The CDR3 runs to 15 residues. The chain's CDR3 is CASSQVGQGLYGYTF. The CDR3 coding sequence is TGCGCCAGCAGCCAAGTCGGACAGGGCCTCTATGGCTACACCTTC.

The gene calls are TRBV28 and TRBJ1-4; no reliable D call. CDR3 length equals 12 residues. V gave up 10 bases and J gave up 5 bases, with 11 bases separating them. CDR1 and CDR2 (germline): MDHEN, SYDVKM. The CDR3 is CATFSGNEKLFF. The CDR3 DNA reads as TGTGCCACCTTTTCGGGGAATGAAAAACTGTTTTTT.

The CDR3 DNA is TGTGCCAGCAGCTCGGGTGGCGGTCCTAATGAAAAACTGTTTTTT. Amino acids: CASSSGGGPNEKLFF. The rearrangement links TRBV7-2 to TRBJ1-4; the D is unclear. Germline V CDR1 and CDR2: SGHTA, FQGNSA. The CDR3 is 15 amino acids. The ends were cut back, 4 bases at V and 3 bases at J, with 12 bases in the middle. The variable domain in full, completed from reference TRBV7-2 and TRBJ1-4, reads GAGVSQSPSNKVTEKGKDVELRCDPISGHTALYWYRQSLGQGLEFLIYFQGNSAPDKSGLPSDRFSAERTGGSVSTLTIQRTQQEDSAVYLCASSSGGGPNEKLFFGSGTQLSVL.

J is TRBJ2-2 and V is TRBV4-3; D unclear. The CDR3 runs to 14 residues. V was cut by 7 bases and J by 2 bases, with 11 bases left in between. The germline V gene has CDR1 LGHNA and CDR2 YSLEER. For the CDR3, the DNA is TGCGCCAGCACCATCGACTCCAACACCGGGGAGCTGTTTTTT. This encodes CASTIDSNTGELFF.

The chain combines TRBV7-3 with TRBJ1-4; no reliable D call. V was shortened by 0 bases and J by 2 bases, with 7 bases between the two germline ends. Germline values: CDR1 SGHTA, CDR2 FQGTGA. This CDR3 region has 15 residues. In DNA, the CDR3 is TGTGCCAGCAGCTTAACAGGGAGGACTAATGAAAAACTGTTTTTT. It is translated as CASSLTGRTNEKLFF.

The J gene is TRBJ2-7, the V gene TRBV9; 7 nucleotides line up with TRBD2. J was trimmed by 7 bases and V by 4 bases; bases with no gene match: 8. Germline V gene sequence: CDR1 SGDLS, CDR2 YYNGEE. The CDR3 covers 13 residues. The CDR3, as DNA: TGTGCCAGCAGCTTAGACATGCGGGGGGAGCAGTACTTC. It encodes CASSLDMRGEQYF.

The gene calls are TRBV6-6 and TRBJ1-2; TRBD1 is a possible D gene (5 bases). V was shortened by 7 bases and J by 3 bases, with 12 bases between the two germline ends. The CDR3 extends over 13 amino acids. CDR1 is MNHNY, CDR2 SVGAGI, per germline (reference sequence). The CDR3 region is CASMPGRDYGYTF. The CDR3 DNA is TGTGCCAGCATGCCCGGCAGGGACTATGGCTACACCTTC.

The chain links TRBV7-2 to TRBJ2-5; D is uncertain. The V gene lost 1 base and the J gene lost 4 bases, with 19 bases spanning the gap. The CDR3 is 17 residues long. The germline V gene encodes CDR1 SGHTA and CDR2 FQGNSA. The CDR3 DNA follows: TGTGCCAGCAGCTTAGAGTCAACCGGCGGATTAAGAGAGACCCAGTACTTC. It yields the protein CASSLESTGGLRETQYF.

The V call is TRBV30, the J call TRBJ1-3; TRBD1 agrees at 8 bases. CDR3 length: 11 residues. Germline V CDR1 and CDR2: GTSNPN, SVGIG (reference sequence). Trimming at V came to 4 bases and at J to 12 bases, leaving 5 bases not matched to a gene. The CDR3 DNA reads TGTGCCTGGACCACAGACAGGGGCATATATTTT. Translated, it gives CAWTTDRGIYF.

This chain connects TRBV2 to TRBJ2-4; maybe TRBD1 (6 bases). The CDR3 spans 14 residues. Germline V CDR1 and CDR2: SNHLY, FYNNEI. V lost 7 bases to trimming and J lost 7 bases, with 17 bases between them. In DNA form, the CDR3 reads TGTGCCAGCACCCTGGACAGTTCGGTGAACATTCAGTACTTC. Translating it yields CASTLDSSVNIQYF.

V usage is TRBV30 and J usage is TRBJ1-1, with 8 positions matching TRBD1. The CDR3 extends over 13 amino acids. Germline V lookup: CDR1 GTSNPN, CDR2 SVGIG (reference sequence). The trim removed 3 bases at V and 5 bases at J, leaving 5 bases unmatched. CDR3 nucleotide sequence: TGTGCCTGGAGCCCTACAGGGGGTACTGAAGCTTTCTTT. Its protein product is CAWSPTGGTEAFF.

This chain links TRBV5-1 with TRBJ2-2; weak D call: TRBD1 (6 bases). In germline, CDR1 is SGHRS, CDR2 YFSETQ. The V gene lost 6 bases and the J gene lost 1 base, with 10 bases spanning the gap. The CDR3 spans 14 residues. CDR3 residues: CASTRQENTGELFF. CDR3 bases: TGCGCCAGCACCCGACAGGAGAACACCGGGGAGCTGTTTTTT.

The J gene is TRBJ2-7, the V gene TRBV7-9; TRBD1 agrees at 7 bases. Trimming removed 1 base from V and 2 bases from J; junction bases left unmatched: 2. Germline CDR1 reads SEHNR; CDR2 reads FQNEAQ (reference sequence). This CDR3 comprises 14 residues. The CDR3 DNA reads as TGTGCCAGCAGCTTAGTCCAGGGGGCCTACGAGCAGTACTTC. This codes for CASSLVQGAYEQYF.

The J gene is TRBJ2-7, the V gene TRBV30; 8 bases match TRBD1. Germline V gene data show CDR1 as GTSNPN and CDR2 as SVGIG (reference sequence). The CDR3 is 14 amino acids. J was trimmed by 3 bases and V by 3 bases; bases with no gene match: 7. The CDR3 DNA reads as TGTGCCTGGAGCCCCCGGACAGGGCGCTACGAGCAGTACTTC. Translated: CAWSPRTGRYEQYF.

The chain carries TRBV11-3 and TRBJ2-1, with D maybe TRBD2 (5 bases). Trimming stripped 5 bases from V and 9 bases from J, with 23 bases between. Germline-derived CDR1 and CDR2 are SGHNT and YENEEA. The length of the CDR3 is 16 residues. The CDR3 spells CASSLRTSWESSEQFF. CDR3 DNA: TGTGCCAGCAGCCTAAGGACGTCGTGGGAGTCAAGTGAGCAGTTCTTC.

The chain uses TRBV30 and TRBJ1-5, with D maybe TRBD1 (6 bases). V was shortened by 2 bases and J by 2 bases, with 10 bases between the two germline ends. This CDR3 has 14 residues. Germline loops: CDR1 GTSNPN, CDR2 SVGIG (reference sequence). The CDR3 nucleotides read TGTGCCTGGAGTCAGGGGTTGGGCAATCAGCCCCAGCATTTT. It is translated as CAWSQGLGNQPQHF.

About this clone itself: Other DNA sequences in the sample encode the same CDR3. The V call is TRBV7-2, the J call TRBJ2-7, with unresolved D. CDR1 SGHTA and CDR2 FQGNSA come from the germline V gene. The CDR3 loop spans 13 amino acids. Trimming pared 3 bases from V and 0 bases from J, leaving 6 bases between. CDR3: CASSLAGSYEQYF. In DNA, the CDR3 is TGTGCCAGCAGCTTGGCAGGCTCCTACGAGCAGTACTTC. Looking up the rest from reference TRBV7-2 and TRBJ2-7 gives the full variable domain: GAGVSQSPSNKVTEKGKDVELRCDPISGHTALYWYRQSLGQGLEFLIYFQGNSAPDKSGLPSDRFSAERTGGSVSTLTIQRTQQEDSAVYLCASSLAGSYEQYFGPGTRLTVT.

The chain has TRBV6-5 and TRBJ2-1; D not certain. Germline V gene lookup returns CDR1 MNHEY and CDR2 SVGAGI. This CDR3 has 15 residues. Trimming removed 7 bases from V and 4 bases from J, with 17 bases in between. The CDR3 loop is CASNNRGFGYNEQFF. CDR3 DNA sequence: TGTGCCAGCAACAATAGAGGTTTCGGGTACAATGAGCAGTTCTTC.

The CDR3: CASSLVHTYEQYF. The CDR3 DNA sequence: TGTGCCAGCAGCTTGGTACACACCTACGAGCAGTACTTC. The chain carries TRBV7-9 and TRBJ2-7; D unclear. Trimming took off 3 bases at V and 2 bases at J, with 8 bases between the two ends. The CDR3 extends over 13 amino acids. The germline CDR1 and CDR2 sequences are SEHNR and FQNEAQ (reference sequence).

V gene TRBV10-3 combines with J gene TRBJ2-7; 7 bases are a match to TRBD2. The CDR3 length is 14 residues. Per the germline V gene, CDR1 is ENHRY and CDR2 is SYGVKD. V was clipped by 10 bases and J by 6 bases; unmatched bases: 15. CDR3 in amino acids: CANGIGLGVGEQYF. CDR3 sequence (DNA): TGTGCCAACGGTATCGGACTAGGGGTCGGCGAGCAGTACTTC.

V usage is TRBV20-1 and J usage is TRBJ2-1; tentatively, D is TRBD2 (5 bases). This CDR3 has 11 residues. V lost 3 bases and J 10 bases, leaving 10 bases between the germline ends. Germline CDR1 is DFQATT and CDR2 is SNEGSKA (reference sequence). CDR3 bases: TGCAGTGCTAGCCTACCGGGAGAGCAGTTCTTC. It encodes CSASLPGEQFF.

The chain couples TRBV11-2 to TRBJ1-1; 10 bases align to TRBD1. Per germline, CDR1 SGHAT and CDR2 FQNNGV. V shed 5 bases and J 1 base; nucleotides not matched to a gene: 4. CDR3 length equals 15 residues. The CDR3 DNA follows: TGTGCCAGCAGCGTGGGACAGGGGAGGAACACTGAAGCTTTCTTT. Protein product: CASSVGQGRNTEAFF.

The chain is built from TRBV27 and TRBJ1-6, with D perhaps matching TRBD1 (6 bases). From germline, CDR1 is MNHEY and CDR2 SMNVEV (reference sequence). The CDR3 length is 12 residues. V lost 5 bases and J lost 10, with 9 bases in between. In DNA, the CDR3 is TGTGCCAGCAGTAACAGGGTCTCACCCCTCCACTTT. Encoded protein: CASSNRVSPLHF.

The CDR3 is CASSYRFSYEQYF. CDR3 sequence (DNA): TGTGCCAGCAGTTATCGGTTCTCCTACGAGCAGTACTTC. The chain combines TRBV27 with TRBJ2-7, with D unclear. The germline gives CDR1 MNHEY, CDR2 SMNVEV (reference sequence). This CDR3 contains 13 residues. V was pared by 4 bases and J by 0 bases, with 7 bases between.